Each of the 19 T cell receptor beta chains below was sequenced from the same sample in a study of shared clonotypes between healthy human individuals (TCRdb year 2020). Library preparation was by the immunoSEQ multiplex PCR assay. The table comes from immuneACCESS by way of TCRdb, which keeps in-frame sequences with V and J called. Part of the clones is missing from these tables; in studies checked, under half for an unresolved V gene and the rest for unknown reasons. Here the sample has hundreds of thousands of clones; approximately 95% occur a single time. Around 0.11% of the sample goes to the ten largest clones. CD8 naive samples were CD45RO-negative cells positively selected for CCR7, giving a CD45RA+CCR7+ population that excluded TemRA cells. The sequencing sample was made of naive CD8+ T cells sorted from blood. This sample's cell subset or site label indicates: CD45RA+CCR7+. The receptor source for this set is a woman in her twenties or thirties in good health.

The chain combines TRBV5-4 with TRBJ2-7, with a possible D match to TRBD2 (5 bases). The V end lost 1 base, the J end lost 6 bases, and 14 bases lay between the germline ends. This CDR3 region has 14 residues. CDR1 and CDR2 from the germline V gene are SGHNT and YYREEE (reference sequence). The CDR3 reads CASSLYPGSSEQYF. DNA for the CDR3: TGTGCCAGCAGCTTGTATCCGGGATCGAGCGAGCAGTACTTC.

V is TRBV7-6 and J is TRBJ2-1; D not resolved. The length of the CDR3 is 16 residues. From germline, CDR1 is SGHVS and CDR2 FNYEAQ. Trimming removed 5 bases at V and 6 bases at J, with 20 bases between. This CDR3 reads CASSPRVGGQPNEQFF. The CDR3 DNA reads TGTGCCAGCAGCCCCCGTGTTGGTGGGCAGCCCAATGAGCAGTTCTTC.

This sequence joins TRBV28 and TRBJ1-1; weak D call: TRBD1 (5 bases). CDR3 length equals 11 residues. Germline values: CDR1 MDHEN, CDR2 SYDVKM. Trimming left V 3 bases short and J 10 bases short, with 9 bases between. The CDR3 protein is CASSLTGGAFF. CDR3 DNA: TGTGCCAGCAGTTTGACTGGGGGAGCTTTCTTT.

This chain joins TRBV7-8 and TRBJ1-1; D call uncertain. The V gene's germline CDR1 is SGHVS and CDR2 FQNEAQ. The V end was cut by 1 base, the J end by 1 base, with 19 bases between. The CDR3 consists of 18 residues. In DNA, the CDR3 is TGTGCCAGCAGCTTAGGGGGTACAGCCCCTGGCCGGAACACTGAAGCTTTCTTT. Amino acids: CASSLGGTAPGRNTEAFF.

The chain joins TRBV2 to TRBJ2-1; D is ambiguous. Germline values: CDR1 SNHLY, CDR2 FYNNEI. CDR3 size: 15 residues. Deletions cut 7 bases from V and 1 base from J, with 14 bases between. CDR3 region: CASTLWTVSYNEQFF. CDR3 in DNA: TGTGCCAGCACGCTTTGGACGGTATCCTACAATGAGCAGTTCTTC.

The chain combines TRBV2 with TRBJ1-5, with 10 nucleotides matching TRBD1. The V segment lost 2 bases and the J segment 7 bases; nucleotides outside the gene matches: 8. Germline V gives CDR1 SNHLY, CDR2 FYNNEI. The CDR3 is 16 amino acids. CDR3 DNA sequence: TGTGCCAGCAGTGAATCCAGGGGACAGGGGAGGCAGCCCCAGCATTTT. It yields the protein CASSESRGQGRQPQHF.

The chain carries TRBV5-4 and TRBJ2-7, with TRBD2 as a possible D gene (5 bases). The germline CDR1 and CDR2 sequences are SGHNT and YYREEE (reference sequence). Trimming removed 0 bases from V and 0 bases from J, with 16 bases in between. The CDR3 runs 17 residues. In nucleotides, the CDR3 is TGTGCCAGCAGCTTGGGGTCCCCTCGGGATATCTCCTACGAGCAGTACTTC. Encoded protein: CASSLGSPRDISYEQYF.

The chain links TRBV6-1 to TRBJ1-4; 7 positions agree with TRBD1. The ends lost 4 bases at V and 5 bases at J; junction bases unmatched: 10. CDR1 MNHNS and CDR2 SASEGT come from the germline V gene. This CDR3 contains 16 residues. The CDR3 DNA is TGTGCCAGCAGTGTACCAAAGGGGACAGAGAATGAAAAACTGTTTTTT. This encodes CASSVPKGTENEKLFF.

The rearrangement uses TRBV5-1 and TRBJ2-7; 13 bases map to TRBD2. The germline CDR1 and CDR2 sequences are SGHRS and YFSETQ. Trimming cost V 2 bases and J 2 bases; bases outside gene matches: 10. The CDR3 contains 18 residues. The CDR3 is CASSFMPGTSGMAYEQYF. CDR3 coding DNA: TGCGCCAGCAGCTTTATGCCCGGGACTAGCGGGATGGCCTACGAGCAGTACTTC.

The rearrangement uses TRBV28 and TRBJ1-2; a possible D gene is TRBD1 (5 bases). Per germline, CDR1 MDHEN and CDR2 SYDVKM. CDR3 length: 13 amino acids. V was pared by 6 bases and J by 5 bases, with 13 bases between. Written as DNA, the CDR3 is TGTGCCAGCAGGGCAGGGACTTTATATGGCTACACCTTC. Its protein is CASRAGTLYGYTF.

This chain links TRBV4-1 with TRBJ2-2; 11 bases fit TRBD2. The V gene end was trimmed by 5 bases and the J gene end by 6 bases; junction bases not matched to a gene: 8. Germline CDR1 is MGHRA and CDR2 is YSYEKL. CDR3 size: 16 residues. The DNA for the CDR3 is TGCGCCAGCAGCGGTATAGCGGGAGGGCCGGCCGGGGAGCTGTTTTTT. Amino acids: CASSGIAGGPAGELFF.

The chain couples TRBV14 to TRBJ2-1; D perhaps matches TRBD1 (5 bases). Per the germline V gene, CDR1 is SGHDN and CDR2 is FVKESK. Trimming removed 4 bases from V and 7 bases from J, with 11 bases in between. The CDR3 length is 13 residues. This CDR3 reads CASSLAGSNEQFF. In nucleotides, the CDR3 is TGTGCCAGCAGCCTGGCAGGGTCGAATGAGCAGTTCTTC.

The chain recombines TRBV16 with TRBJ1-1, with a weak D call TRBD1 (5 bases). This CDR3 contains 12 residues. Between the trimmed V and J ends, which lost 0 bases and 10 bases, there was a span of 9 bases. Germline CDR1 and CDR2: KGHSY and FQNENV. The CDR3 protein is CASSQSEGPAFF. CDR3 nucleotide sequence: TGTGCCAGCAGCCAATCGGAGGGACCAGCTTTCTTT.

The J gene is TRBJ2-7, the V gene TRBV7-8; TRBD1 might be the D (5 bases). The CDR3 consists of 14 residues. The ends were cut back, 2 bases at V and 4 bases at J, with 12 bases in the middle. The germline V gene has CDR1 SGHVS and CDR2 FQNEAQ. The CDR3: CASSLPGSGYEQYF. CDR3 DNA: TGTGCCAGCAGCTTACCAGGGTCTGGATACGAGCAGTACTTC.

The chain uses TRBV5-4 and TRBJ2-1; TRBD1 is a possible D gene (6 bases). Germline V gene lookup returns CDR1 SGHNT and CDR2 YYREEE (reference sequence). V was pared by 0 bases and J by 4 bases, with 11 bases between. This CDR3 is 15 amino acids long. The CDR3 is CASSLEGTFYNEQFF. The CDR3 bases are TGTGCCAGCAGCTTGGAAGGGACATTTTACAATGAGCAGTTCTTC.

J is TRBJ2-5 and V is TRBV6-6, with 8 bases fitting TRBD1. The J call may be mistaken, given a closer DNA end match to TRBJ2-7. In germline, CDR1 is MNHNY, CDR2 SVGAGI (reference sequence). The CDR3 spans 14 residues. This chain's CDR3 is CASSYAGQAYEQYF. DNA of the CDR3: TGTGCCAGCAGTTACGCGGGACAGGCCTACGAGCAGTACTTC.

V and J are TRBV27 and TRBJ2-7; 8 nucleotides match TRBD1. Germline V CDR1 and CDR2: MNHEY, SMNVEV (reference sequence). Germline trimming cut 0 bases from V and 0 bases from J; bases unmatched to any gene: 10. The CDR3 loop spans 18 amino acids. CDR3 sequence (DNA): TGTGCCAGCAGTTTATCAGTACCGGGACAGGACCTCTCCTACGAGCAGTACTTC. It is translated as CASSLSVPGQDLSYEQYF.

The V call is TRBV27, the J call TRBJ2-7; either TRBD1 or TRBD2 may fit D (5 bases each). CDR3 length: 14 residues. Trimming stripped 2 bases from V and 5 bases from J, with 13 bases between. In germline, CDR1 is MNHEY, CDR2 SMNVEV (reference sequence). The DNA for the CDR3 is TGTGCCAGCAGTTTACAGAAAGGGGACCACGAGCAGTACTTC. Protein: CASSLQKGDHEQYF.

V gene TRBV7-8 combines with J gene TRBJ2-5, with 9 bases identical to TRBD2. J gave up 5 bases and V 5 bases, and 9 bases lay outside the gene matches. CDR1 and CDR2 (germline): SGHVS, FQNEAQ. The CDR3 totals 15 residues. The chain's CDR3 is CASSTIAGVRETQYF. The CDR3 DNA follows: TGTGCCAGCAGCACCATAGCGGGAGTGAGGGAGACCCAGTACTTC. Supplemented by reference TRBV7-8 and TRBJ2-5, the full variable domain reads GAGVSQSPRYKVAKRGQDVALRCDPISGHVSLFWYQQALGQGPEFLTYFQNEAQLDKSGLPSDRFFAERPEGSVSTLKIQRTQQEDSAVYLCASSTIAGVRETQYFGPGTRLLVL.